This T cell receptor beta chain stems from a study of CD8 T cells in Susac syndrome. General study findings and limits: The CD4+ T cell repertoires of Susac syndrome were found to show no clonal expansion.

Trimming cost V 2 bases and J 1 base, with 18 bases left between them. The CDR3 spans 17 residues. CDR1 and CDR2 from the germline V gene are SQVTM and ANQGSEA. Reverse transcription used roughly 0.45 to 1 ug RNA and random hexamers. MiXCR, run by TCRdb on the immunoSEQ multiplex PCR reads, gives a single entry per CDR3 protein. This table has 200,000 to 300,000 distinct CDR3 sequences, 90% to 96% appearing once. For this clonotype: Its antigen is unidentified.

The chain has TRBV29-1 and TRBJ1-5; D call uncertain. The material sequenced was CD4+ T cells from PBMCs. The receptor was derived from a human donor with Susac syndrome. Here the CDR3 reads CSVERGGYFESNQPQHF. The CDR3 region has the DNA TGCAGCGTTGAAAGAGGAGGGTACTTCGAGAGCAATCAGCCCCAGCATTTT.